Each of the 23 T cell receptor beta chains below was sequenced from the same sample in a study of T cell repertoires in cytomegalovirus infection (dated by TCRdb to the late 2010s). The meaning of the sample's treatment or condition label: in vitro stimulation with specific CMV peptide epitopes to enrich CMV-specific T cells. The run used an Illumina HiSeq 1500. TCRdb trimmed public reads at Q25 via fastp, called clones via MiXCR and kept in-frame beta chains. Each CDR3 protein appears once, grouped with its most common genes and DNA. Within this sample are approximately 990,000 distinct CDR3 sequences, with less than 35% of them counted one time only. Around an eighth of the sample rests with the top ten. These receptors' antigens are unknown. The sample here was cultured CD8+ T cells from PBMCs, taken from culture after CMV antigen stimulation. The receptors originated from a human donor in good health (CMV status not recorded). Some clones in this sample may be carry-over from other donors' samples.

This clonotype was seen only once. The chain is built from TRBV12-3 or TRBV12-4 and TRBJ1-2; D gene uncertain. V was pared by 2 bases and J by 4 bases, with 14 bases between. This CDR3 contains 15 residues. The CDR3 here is CASSLKLVELYGYTF. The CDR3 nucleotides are TGTGCCAGCAGTTTAAAGCTCGTGGAACTCTATGGCTACACCTTC.

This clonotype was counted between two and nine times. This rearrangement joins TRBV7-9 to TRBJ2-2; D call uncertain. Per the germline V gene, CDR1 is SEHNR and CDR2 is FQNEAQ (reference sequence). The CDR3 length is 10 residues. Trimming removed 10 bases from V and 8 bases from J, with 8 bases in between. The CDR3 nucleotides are TGTGCCATCGCCCCAGGGGAGCTGTTTTTT. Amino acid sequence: CAIAPGELFF.

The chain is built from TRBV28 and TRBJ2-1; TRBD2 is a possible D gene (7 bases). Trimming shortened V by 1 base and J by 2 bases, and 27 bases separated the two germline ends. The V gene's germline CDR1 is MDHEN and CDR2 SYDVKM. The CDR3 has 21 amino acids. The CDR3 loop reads CASSLSRRGVGGPRPYNEQFF. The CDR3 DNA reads TGTGCCAGCAGTTTATCCCGCCGGGGGGTGGGGGGGCCGAGACCCTACAATGAGCAGTTCTTC.

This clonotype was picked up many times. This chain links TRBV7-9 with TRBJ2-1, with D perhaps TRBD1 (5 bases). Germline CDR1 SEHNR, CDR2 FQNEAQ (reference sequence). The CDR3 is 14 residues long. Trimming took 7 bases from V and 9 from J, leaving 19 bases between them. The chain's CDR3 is CASTPPVGDAEQFF. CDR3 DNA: TGTGCCAGCACCCCCCCGGTAGGGGATGCTGAGCAGTTCTTC.

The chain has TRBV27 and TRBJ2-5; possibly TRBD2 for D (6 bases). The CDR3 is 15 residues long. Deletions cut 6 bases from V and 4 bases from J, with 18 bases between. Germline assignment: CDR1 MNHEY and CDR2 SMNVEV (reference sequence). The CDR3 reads CASSPLRRGGETQYF. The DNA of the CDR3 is TGTGCCAGCAGCCCCTTAAGACGGGGAGGAGAGACCCAGTACTTC.

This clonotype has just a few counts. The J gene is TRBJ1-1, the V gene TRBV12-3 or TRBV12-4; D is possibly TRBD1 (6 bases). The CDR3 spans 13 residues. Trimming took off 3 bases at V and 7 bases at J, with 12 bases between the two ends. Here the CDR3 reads CASSFPGADEAFF. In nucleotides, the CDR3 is TGTGCCAGCAGTTTCCCGGGGGCTGATGAAGCTTTCTTT.

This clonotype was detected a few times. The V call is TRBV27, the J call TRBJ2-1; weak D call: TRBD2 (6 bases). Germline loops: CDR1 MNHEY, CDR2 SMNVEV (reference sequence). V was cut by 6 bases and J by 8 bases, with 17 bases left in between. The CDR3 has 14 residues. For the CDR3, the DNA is TGTGCCAGCAGGGGAGGACTCCCAGCGGATGAGCAGTTCTTC. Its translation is CASRGGLPADEQFF.

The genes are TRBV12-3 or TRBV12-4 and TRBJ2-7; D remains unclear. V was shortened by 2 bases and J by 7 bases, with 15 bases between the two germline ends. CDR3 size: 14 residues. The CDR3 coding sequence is TGTGCCAGCAGTTTAACGGCCTTCTCTGGGGAGCAGTACTTC. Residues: CASSLTAFSGEQYF.

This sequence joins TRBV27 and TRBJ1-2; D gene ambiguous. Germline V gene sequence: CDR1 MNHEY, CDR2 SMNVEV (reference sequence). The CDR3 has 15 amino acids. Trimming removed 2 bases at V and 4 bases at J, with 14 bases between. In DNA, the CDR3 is TGTGCCAGCAGTTTACGGGGTCCAACACTCTATGGCTACACCTTC. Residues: CASSLRGPTLYGYTF.

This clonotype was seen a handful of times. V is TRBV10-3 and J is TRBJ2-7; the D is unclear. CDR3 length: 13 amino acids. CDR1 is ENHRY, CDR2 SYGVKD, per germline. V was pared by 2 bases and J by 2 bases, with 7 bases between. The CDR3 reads CAISEHPAYEQYV. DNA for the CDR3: TGTGCCATCAGTGAGCACCCCGCCTACGAGCAGTACGTC.

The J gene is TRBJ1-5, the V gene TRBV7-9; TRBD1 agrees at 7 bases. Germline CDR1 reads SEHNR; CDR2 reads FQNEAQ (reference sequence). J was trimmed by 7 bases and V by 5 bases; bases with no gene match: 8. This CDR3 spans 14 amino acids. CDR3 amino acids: CASSNTGAEQPQHF. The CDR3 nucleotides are TGTGCCAGCAGCAATACAGGGGCGGAGCAGCCCCAGCATTTT.

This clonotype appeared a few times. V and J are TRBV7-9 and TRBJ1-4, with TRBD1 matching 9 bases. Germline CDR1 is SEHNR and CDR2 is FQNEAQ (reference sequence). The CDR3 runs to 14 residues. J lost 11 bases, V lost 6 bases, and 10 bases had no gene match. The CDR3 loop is CASRDPGTGKKLFF. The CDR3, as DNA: TGTGCCAGCAGAGACCCCGGGACAGGGAAGAAACTGTTTTTT.

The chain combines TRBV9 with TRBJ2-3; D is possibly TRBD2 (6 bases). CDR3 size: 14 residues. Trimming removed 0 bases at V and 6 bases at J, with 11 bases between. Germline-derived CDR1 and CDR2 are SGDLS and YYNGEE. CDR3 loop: CASSVVGGRDTQYF. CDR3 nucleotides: TGTGCCAGCAGCGTAGTCGGGGGAAGGGATACGCAGTATTTT.

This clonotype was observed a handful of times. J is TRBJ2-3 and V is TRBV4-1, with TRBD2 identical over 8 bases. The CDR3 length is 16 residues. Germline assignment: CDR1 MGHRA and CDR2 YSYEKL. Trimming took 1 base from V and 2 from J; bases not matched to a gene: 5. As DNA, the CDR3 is TGCGCCAGCAGCCAAGTAGTTAGCGGGGCCACAGATACGCAGTATTTT. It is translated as CASSQVVSGATDTQYF.

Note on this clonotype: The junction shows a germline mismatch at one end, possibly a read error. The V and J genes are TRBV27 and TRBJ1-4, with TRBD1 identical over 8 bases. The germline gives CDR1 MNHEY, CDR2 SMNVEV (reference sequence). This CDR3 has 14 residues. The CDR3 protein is CTSSPGTGREKLFF. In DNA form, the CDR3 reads TGTACCAGCAGTCCCGGGACAGGCCGTGAAAAACTGTTTTTT. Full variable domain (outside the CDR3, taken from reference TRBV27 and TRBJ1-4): EAQVTQNPRYLITVTGKKLTVTCSQNMNHEYMSWYRQDPGLGLRQIYYSMNVEVTDKGDVPEGYKVSRKEKRNFPLILESPSPNQTSLYFCTSSPGTGREKLFFGSGTQLSVL.

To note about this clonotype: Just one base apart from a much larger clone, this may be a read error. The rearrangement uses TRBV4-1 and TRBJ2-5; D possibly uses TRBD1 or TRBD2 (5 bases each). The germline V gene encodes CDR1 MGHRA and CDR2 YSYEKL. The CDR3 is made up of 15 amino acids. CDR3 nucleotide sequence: TGCGCCAGCAGCCAAGGAAGCAGGGACCAAGAGACCCTGTACTTC. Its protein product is CASSQGSRDQETLYF.

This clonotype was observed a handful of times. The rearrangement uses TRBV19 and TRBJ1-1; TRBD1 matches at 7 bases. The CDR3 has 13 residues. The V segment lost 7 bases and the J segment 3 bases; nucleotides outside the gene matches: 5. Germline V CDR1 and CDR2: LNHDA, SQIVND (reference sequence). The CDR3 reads CASTFQGDTEAFF. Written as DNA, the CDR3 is TGTGCCAGTACCTTCCAGGGGGACACTGAAGCTTTCTTT.

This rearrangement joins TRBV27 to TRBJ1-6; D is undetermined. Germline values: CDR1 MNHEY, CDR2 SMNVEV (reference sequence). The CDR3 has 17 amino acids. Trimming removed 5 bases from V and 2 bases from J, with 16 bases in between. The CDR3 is CASSPGLTWAYNSPLHF. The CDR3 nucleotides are TGTGCCAGCAGTCCCGGCCTCACCTGGGCCTATAATTCACCCCTCCACTTT.

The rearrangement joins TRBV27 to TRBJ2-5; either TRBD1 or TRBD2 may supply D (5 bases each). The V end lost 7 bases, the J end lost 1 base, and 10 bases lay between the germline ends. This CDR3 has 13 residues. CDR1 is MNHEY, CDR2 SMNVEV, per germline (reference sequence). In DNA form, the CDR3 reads TGTGCCAGCAAGGGGAGCCTCCAAGAGACCCAGTACTTC. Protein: CASKGSLQETQYF.

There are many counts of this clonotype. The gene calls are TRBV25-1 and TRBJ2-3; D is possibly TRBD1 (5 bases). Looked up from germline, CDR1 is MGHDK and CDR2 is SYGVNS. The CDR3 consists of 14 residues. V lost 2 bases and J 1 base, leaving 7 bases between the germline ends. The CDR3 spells CASSEIGGTDTQYF. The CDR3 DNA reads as TGTGCCAGCAGTGAAATAGGGGGCACAGATACGCAGTATTTT.

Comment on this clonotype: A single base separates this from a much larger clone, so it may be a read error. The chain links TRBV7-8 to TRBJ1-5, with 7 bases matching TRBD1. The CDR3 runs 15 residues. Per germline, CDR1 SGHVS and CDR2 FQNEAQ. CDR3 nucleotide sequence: TGTGCCAGCAGCCGCGGGACAGCAAGCAATCAGCCCCAGCAATTT. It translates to CASSRGTASNQPQQF.

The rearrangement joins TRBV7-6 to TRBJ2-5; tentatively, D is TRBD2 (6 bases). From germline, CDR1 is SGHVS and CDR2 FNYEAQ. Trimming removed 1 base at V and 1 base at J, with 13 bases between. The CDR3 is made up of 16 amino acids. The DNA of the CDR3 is TGTGCCAGCAGCTTAGTGGCGGGGCCCCCCCAAGAGACCCAGTACTTC. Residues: CASSLVAGPPQETQYF.

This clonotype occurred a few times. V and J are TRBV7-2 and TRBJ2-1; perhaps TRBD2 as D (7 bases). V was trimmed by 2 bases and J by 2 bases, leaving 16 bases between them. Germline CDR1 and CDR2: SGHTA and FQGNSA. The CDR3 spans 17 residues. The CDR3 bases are TGTGCCAGCAGCTTATCCCGGGGGGAGGGGGCCTACAATGAGCAGTTCTTC. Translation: CASSLSRGEGAYNEQFF.